This paragraph reports one T cell receptor beta chain. This entry is derived from a study of blood T cell repertoires in COVID-19. Study context: From the United States, Italy and Spain came samples of acute and convalescent COVID-19. Nucleic acid was either cDNA or gDNA, and it came from T cells, B-cell-depleted T cells, or PBMCs.

Seattle's cohort entered during active infection and was followed longitudinally. J lost 7 bases, V lost 0 bases, and 10 bases had no gene match. Germline V gene sequence: CDR1 MGHDK, CDR2 SYGVNS. CDR3 length: 16 residues. Per the authors' pipeline: Estimates of nucleated cell counts were drawn from the amplification of reference gene primers. The data were produced by immunoSEQ multiplex PCR, yet TCRdb's version contains in-frame clones alone and is incomplete. That table gives V, J and clone size, and the DNA gave D and trimming. Of 300,000 to 400,000 clones in the sample, approximately 90% are singletons; the top ten hold roughly 9.9%.

Specimen: peripheral blood. The TCR was taken from a man aged 25-40 years with COVID-19, enrolled during active disease. The chain has TRBV25-1 and TRBJ2-7; 9 nucleotides agree with TRBD1. CDR3 DNA sequence: TGTGCCAGCAGTGAATATGGAGGGACAGGGTATGAGGAGCAGTACTTC. It translates to CASSEYGGTGYEEQYF.